These T cell receptor beta chains were read from a single sample in a study of control samples from healthy donors and cancer patients. Data came from immunoSEQ multiplex PCR; TCRdb stores just in-frame clones and leaves some out. The top ten clones hold about 12% of a sample with 150,000 to 200,000 clones, approximately 90% of them seen once. The material sequenced was blood. These TCRs come from a man aged 25 to 40 in good health. Each CDR3 is given with its conserved first and last residue. Only some rows state a clone size, as once, few, many or a class for expanded clones.

NA	TRBV9	TRBJ2-1	CASSGGTEKNEQFF
NA	TRBV20-1	TRBJ2-3	CSAQQGDTQYF
NA	TRBV18	TRBJ2-7	CASSPASFSSYEQYF
NA	TRBV14	TRBJ1-2	CASSQITWGPTTF
once	TRBV19	TRBJ2-7	CASSPGSGGREQYF
NA	TRBV3-1/TRBV3-2	TRBJ2-3	CASSQGIPSGSTNTQYF
NA	TRBV15	TRBJ1-3	CATSDRGAGNTIYF
NA	TRBV6-2/TRBV6-3	TRBJ2-1	CASSYSLAGGNEQFF
NA	TRBV27	TRBJ1-5	CASSSRAGGQPQHF
NA	TRBV5-1	TRBJ1-3	CASSPEPGDTIYF
once	TRBV14	TRBJ1-1	CASSQLQSWTEAFF
NA	TRBV18	TRBJ1-4	CASSPNYIGHNEKLFF
NA	TRBV5-6	TRBJ1-1	CASSRIVGGTEAFF
NA	TRBV6-1	TRBJ2-7	CASSEDLLAVSGRRSYEQYF
NA	TRBV3-1/TRBV3-2	TRBJ1-2	CASSQGPGGYTF
NA	TRBV15	TRBJ2-3	CATTAGRQGHTDTQYF
NA	TRBV5-6	TRBJ2-5	CASSLFLGRQETQYF
NA	TRBV10-3	TRBJ1-1	CAISDPSTGQGADTEAFF
NA	TRBV10-3	TRBJ2-1	CAAHGTSHNEQFF
NA	TRBV6-4	TRBJ2-3	CASSEGDSGGKDTQYF
NA	TRBV11-2	TRBJ2-7	CASSLGGGASYEQYF
NA	TRBV19	TRBJ2-1	CASRESGGALTRNEQFF
NA	TRBV3-1/TRBV3-2	TRBJ2-7	CASSQDKREQYF
NA	TRBV6-2/TRBV6-3	TRBJ2-1	CASSYSGQGNNEQFF
NA	TRBV5-1	TRBJ2-2	CASSLQGAEETGELFF
NA	TRBV15	TRBJ1-5	CATSSQGQPQHF
NA	TRBV5-1	TRBJ1-6	CASSLAGHGNSPLHF
NA	TRBV4-1	TRBJ2-7	CASSQRSGSSYEQYF
NA	TRBV4-3	TRBJ1-1	CASSQDPRRANTEAFF
NA	TRBV3-1/TRBV3-2	TRBJ2-3	CASSQGSGGAADTQYF
NA	TRBV7-3	TRBJ2-1	CASSSPTDSSYNEQFF
NA	TRBV4-1	TRBJ2-1	CASSQSEGVGGRNEQFF
NA	TRBV7-2	TRBJ2-2	CASSLPSGRRPVGGELFF
NA	TRBV4-2	TRBJ1-4	CASSQESRGEKLFF
NA	TRBV6-5	TRBJ2-7	CASVSRSYEQYF
NA	TRBV7-6	TRBJ1-3	CASSLVLSGNTIYF
NA	TRBV11-2	TRBJ1-4	CASSLDQWIRGGEKLFF
NA	TRBV5-4	TRBJ1-3	CASSIRQGSSGNTIYF
NA	TRBV29-1	TRBJ2-7	CSVVESPPGEQYF
NA	TRBV28	TRBJ2-1	CASSFKFRRHEQFF
NA	TRBV6-6	TRBJ2-7	CASSYPTGTGGYEQYF
NA	TRBV7-2	TRBJ1-1	CASSLSEGAGRNTEAFF
NA	TRBV5-4	TRBJ2-5	CASSTRTGEETQYF
NA	TRBV19	TRBJ1-4	CASAPTGGAKKLFF
NA	TRBV5-1	TRBJ1-1	CASSLTGNTEAFF
NA	TRBV7-9	TRBJ1-1	CASSLTSRGSTEAFF
NA	TRBV6-4	TRBJ1-5	CASSDSFAPRRVNQPQHF
NA	TRBV27	TRBJ1-1	CATKRRQGKLVGDTEAFF
once	TRBV7-3	TRBJ2-3	CASSRGASTDTQYF
NA	TRBV5-8	TRBJ1-2	CASSLDGRDYGYTF